The rows below give T cell receptor beta chains drawn from one sample of a study of shared clonotypes between healthy human individuals. Libraries were prepared by immunoSEQ multiplex PCR; TCRdb keeps only in-frame clonotypes and omits some of them. The profile shows 2 million to 2.5 million clones, over 85% of them singletons. The sample taken for sequencing was naive CD4+ T cells from PBMCs. These receptors all come from a man between 18 and 35 years old in good health. Some clones in this sample may be carry-over from other donors' samples. The CDR3 runs from the conserved cysteine through the conserved F or W. The order of the fields is CDR3 protein, CDR3 DNA, clone size, V gene, D gene, J gene. The D gene is left open where the match is weak. The listing skips clone size in some rows; elsewhere it reads once, few, many or a size class.

CASSSQTHRSNTEAFF,TGTGCCAGCAGCTCCCAGACACATAGGTCGAACACTGAAGCTTTCTTT,-,TRBV7-9,-,TRBJ1-1
CASSSPSTGGLQETQYF,TGTGCCAGCAGTTCGCCCTCGACAGGGGGCCTACAAGAGACCCAGTACTTC,-,TRBV28,TRBD1,TRBJ2-5
CASSLPGGADNSYEQYF,TGTGCCAGCAGCCTACCCGGGGGGGCAGACAACTCCTACGAGCAGTACTTC,-,TRBV5-4,TRBD2,TRBJ2-7
CASRRLTGDLYEQYF,TGTGCCAGCCGCAGACTGACAGGGGACCTCTACGAGCAGTACTTC,-,TRBV28,TRBD1,TRBJ2-7
CASSLAQGSTEAFF,TGCGCCAGCAGCCTGGCTCAGGGGAGCACTGAAGCTTTCTTT,-,TRBV5-1,-,TRBJ1-1
CASSLLTYEQYF,TGTGCCAGCAGCCTCCTAACCTACGAGCAGTACTTC,-,TRBV7-2,-,TRBJ2-7
CASPPLPGETQNIQYF,TGTGCCAGCCCCCCCTTACCAGGGGAAACGCAAAACATTCAGTACTTC,once,TRBV6-6,-,TRBJ2-4
CASSDGLAANTGELFF,TGTGCCAGCAGTGACGGACTAGCGGCGAACACCGGGGAGCTGTTTTTT,-,TRBV2,TRBD2,TRBJ2-2
CASSLKGRGTAGANVLTF,TGTGCCAGCAGCTTAAAGGGGAGGGGGACCGCTGGGGCCAACGTCCTGACTTTC,-,TRBV7-3,-,TRBJ2-6
CASSSIRVDTQYF,TGTGCCAGCTCGAGCATCCGGGTAGATACGCAGTATTTT,-,TRBV6-1,-,TRBJ2-3
CSVDRAGEQFF,TGCAGCGTAGATAGGGCGGGTGAGCAGTTCTTC,-,TRBV29-1,-,TRBJ2-1
CASSFSGSGELFF,TGTGCCAGCAGTTTTAGCGGATCCGGGGAGCTGTTTTTT,-,TRBV2,-,TRBJ2-2
CASSIWDRANTEAFF,TGTGCCAGCAGCATTTGGGACAGGGCGAACACTGAAGCTTTCTTT,-,TRBV7-9,TRBD1,TRBJ1-1
CASNPNRGGQETQYF,TGTGCCAGCAACCCGAACAGGGGGGGACAAGAGACCCAGTACTTC,-,TRBV7-8,-,TRBJ2-5
CASSTGTGEAFF,TGTGCCAGCAGTACAGGGACAGGTGAAGCTTTCTTT,once,TRBV6-5,TRBD1,TRBJ1-1